The present TCR beta chain was sequenced within a study of T cell responses to AZD1222 COVID-19 vaccine. Assay: immunoSEQ multiplex PCR; the TCRdb copy retains only in-frame clones and omits some. This table holds 75,000 to 95,000 clones, about 88% found once. The CDR3 has 15 amino acids. The V end lost 4 bases, the J end lost 0 bases, and 9 bases lay between the germline ends. Germline V gives CDR1 MDHEN, CDR2 SYDVKM. Here the sequenced sample was peripheral blood, taken on day 0 of AZD1222 vaccination. This TCR was sampled from an adult in good health. This chain uses TRBV28 with TRBJ1-4; D remains ambiguous. The CDR3 DNA reads TGTGCCAGCAGTTCCACGAGACCAACTAATGAAAAACTGTTTTTT. Amino acid sequence: CASSSTRPTNEKLFF. The full variable domain, with the rest looked up from reference TRBV28 and TRBJ1-4, is DVKVTQSSRYLVKRTGEKVFLECVQDMDHENMFWYRQDPGLGLRLIYFSYDVKMKEKGDIPEGYSVSREKKERFSLILESASTNQTSMYLCASSSTRPTNEKLFFGSGTQLSVL.